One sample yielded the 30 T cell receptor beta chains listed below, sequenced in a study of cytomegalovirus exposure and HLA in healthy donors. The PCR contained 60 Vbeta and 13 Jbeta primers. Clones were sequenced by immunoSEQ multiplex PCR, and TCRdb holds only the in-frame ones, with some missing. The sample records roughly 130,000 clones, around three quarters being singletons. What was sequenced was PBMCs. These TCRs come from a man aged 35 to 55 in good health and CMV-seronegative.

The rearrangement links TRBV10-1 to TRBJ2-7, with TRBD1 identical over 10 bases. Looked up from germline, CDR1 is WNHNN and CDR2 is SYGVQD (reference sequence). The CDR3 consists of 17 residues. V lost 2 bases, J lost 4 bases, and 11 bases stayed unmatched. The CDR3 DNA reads TGCGCCAGCAGTGAGGGGACAGGGGCTGGCCTCTGGTACGAGCAGTACTTC. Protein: CASSEGTGAGLWYEQYF.

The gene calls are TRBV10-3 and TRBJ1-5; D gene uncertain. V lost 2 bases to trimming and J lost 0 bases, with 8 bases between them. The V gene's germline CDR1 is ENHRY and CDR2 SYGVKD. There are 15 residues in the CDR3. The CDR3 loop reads CAISEADYSNQPQHF. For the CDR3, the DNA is TGTGCCATCAGTGAGGCGGATTATAGCAATCAGCCCCAGCATTTT.

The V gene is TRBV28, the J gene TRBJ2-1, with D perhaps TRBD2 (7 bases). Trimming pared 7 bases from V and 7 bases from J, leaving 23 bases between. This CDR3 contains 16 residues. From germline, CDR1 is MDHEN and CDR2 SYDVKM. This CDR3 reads CASTDKRGGIRNEQFF. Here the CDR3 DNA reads TGTGCCAGCACTGACAAGAGGGGGGGTATTAGGAATGAGCAGTTCTTC. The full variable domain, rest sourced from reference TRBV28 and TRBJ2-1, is DVKVTQSSRYLVKRTGEKVFLECVQDMDHENMFWYRQDPGLGLRLIYFSYDVKMKEKGDIPEGYSVSREKKERFSLILESASTNQTSMYLCASTDKRGGIRNEQFFGPGTRLTVL.

The CDR3 region is CASSHQGEQYF. The CDR3 DNA is TGTGCCAGCAGCCACCAGGGGGAGCAGTACTTC. The chain couples TRBV6-5 to TRBJ2-7, with D perhaps TRBD1 (6 bases). Germline loops: CDR1 MNHEY, CDR2 SVGAGI. Trimming stripped 6 bases from V and 7 bases from J, with 10 bases between. This CDR3 contains 11 residues.

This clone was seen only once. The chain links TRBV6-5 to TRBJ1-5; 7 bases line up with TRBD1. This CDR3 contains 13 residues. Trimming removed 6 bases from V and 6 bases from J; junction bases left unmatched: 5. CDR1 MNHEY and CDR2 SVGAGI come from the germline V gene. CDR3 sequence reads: CASSPQGGQPQHF. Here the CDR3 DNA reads TGTGCCAGCAGCCCCCAGGGGGGTCAGCCCCAGCATTTT.

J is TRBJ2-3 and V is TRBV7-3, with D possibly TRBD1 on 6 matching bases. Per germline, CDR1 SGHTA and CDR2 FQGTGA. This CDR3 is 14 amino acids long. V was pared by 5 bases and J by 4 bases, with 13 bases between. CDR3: CASSPWAGADTQYF. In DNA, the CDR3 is TGTGCCAGCAGCCCATGGGCAGGGGCAGATACGCAGTATTTT. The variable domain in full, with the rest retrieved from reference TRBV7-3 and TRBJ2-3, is GAGVSQTPSNKVTEKGKYVELRCDPISGHTALYWYRQSLGQGPEFLIYFQGTGAADDSGLPNDRFFAVRPEGSVSTLKIQRTERGDSAVYLCASSPWAGADTQYFGPGTRLTVL.

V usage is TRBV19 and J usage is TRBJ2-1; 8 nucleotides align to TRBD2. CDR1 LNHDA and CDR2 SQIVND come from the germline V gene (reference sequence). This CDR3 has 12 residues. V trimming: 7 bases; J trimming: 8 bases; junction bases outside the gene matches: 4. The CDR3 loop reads CASNGGAHEQFF. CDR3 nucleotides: TGTGCCAGTAACGGGGGGGCCCATGAGCAGTTCTTC. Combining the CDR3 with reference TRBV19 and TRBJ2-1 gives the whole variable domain DGGITQSPKYLFRKEGQNVTLSCEQNLNHDAMYWYRQDPGQGLRLIYYSQIVNDFQKGDIAEGYSVSREKKESFPLTVTSAQKNPTAFYLCASNGGAHEQFFGPGTRLTVL.

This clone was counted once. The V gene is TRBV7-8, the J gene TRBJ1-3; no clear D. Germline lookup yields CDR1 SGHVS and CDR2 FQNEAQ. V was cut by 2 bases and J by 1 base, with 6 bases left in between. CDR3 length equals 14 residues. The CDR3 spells CASSLRGSGNTIYF. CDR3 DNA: TGTGCCAGCAGCTTACGGGGTTCTGGAAACACCATATATTTT.

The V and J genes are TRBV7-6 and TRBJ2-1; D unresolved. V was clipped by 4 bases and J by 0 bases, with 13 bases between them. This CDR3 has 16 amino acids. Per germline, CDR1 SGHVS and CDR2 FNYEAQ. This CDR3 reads CASSSPEPPSYNEQFF. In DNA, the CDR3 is TGTGCCAGCAGCTCCCCCGAGCCCCCCTCCTACAATGAGCAGTTCTTC.

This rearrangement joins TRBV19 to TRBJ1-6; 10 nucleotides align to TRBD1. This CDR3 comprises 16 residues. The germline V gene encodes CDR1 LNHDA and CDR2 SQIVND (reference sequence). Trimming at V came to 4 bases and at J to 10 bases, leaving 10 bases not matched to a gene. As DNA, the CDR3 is TGTGCCAGTAGTACGCCTTCCGGGACAGGGGTCTCACCCCTCCACTTT. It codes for CASSTPSGTGVSPLHF.

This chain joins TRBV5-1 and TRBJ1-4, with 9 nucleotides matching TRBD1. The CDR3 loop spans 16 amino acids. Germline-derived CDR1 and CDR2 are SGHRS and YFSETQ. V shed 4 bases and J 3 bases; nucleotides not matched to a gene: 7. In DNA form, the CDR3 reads TGCGCCAGCAGCCCGGGACAGGGAGCAGCTAATGAAAAACTGTTTTTT. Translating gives CASSPGQGAANEKLFF.

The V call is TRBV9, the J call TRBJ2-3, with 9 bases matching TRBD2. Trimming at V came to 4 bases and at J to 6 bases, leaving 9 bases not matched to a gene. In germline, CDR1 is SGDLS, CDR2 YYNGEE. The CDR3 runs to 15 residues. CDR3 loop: CASSPRGGGADTQYF. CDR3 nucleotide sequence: TGTGCCAGCAGCCCCCGAGGCGGGGGGGCTGATACGCAGTATTTT.

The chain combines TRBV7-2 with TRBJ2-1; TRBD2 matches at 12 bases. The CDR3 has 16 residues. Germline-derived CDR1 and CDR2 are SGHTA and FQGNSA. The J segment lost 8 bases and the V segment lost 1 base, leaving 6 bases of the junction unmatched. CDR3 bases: TGTGCCAGCAGCTTAGGACTAGCGGGAGTCGGAGATGAGCAGTTCTTC. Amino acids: CASSLGLAGVGDEQFF. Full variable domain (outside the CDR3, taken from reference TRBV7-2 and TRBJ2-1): GAGVSQSPSNKVTEKGKDVELRCDPISGHTALYWYRQSLGQGLEFLIYFQGNSAPDKSGLPSDRFSAERTGGSVSTLTIQRTQQEDSAVYLCASSLGLAGVGDEQFFGPGTRLTVL.

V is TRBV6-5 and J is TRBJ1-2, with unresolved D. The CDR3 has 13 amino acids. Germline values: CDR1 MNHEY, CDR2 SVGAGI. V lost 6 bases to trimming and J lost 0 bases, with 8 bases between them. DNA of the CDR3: TGTGCCAGCAGGAGAGCAACTAACTATGGCTACACCTTC. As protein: CASRRATNYGYTF.

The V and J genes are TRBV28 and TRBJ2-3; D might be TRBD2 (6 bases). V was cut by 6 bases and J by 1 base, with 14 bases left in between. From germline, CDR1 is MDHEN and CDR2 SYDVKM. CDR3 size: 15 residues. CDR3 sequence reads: CASSGTGTGTDTQYF. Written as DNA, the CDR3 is TGTGCCAGCAGCGGGACCGGGACTGGCACAGATACGCAGTATTTT.

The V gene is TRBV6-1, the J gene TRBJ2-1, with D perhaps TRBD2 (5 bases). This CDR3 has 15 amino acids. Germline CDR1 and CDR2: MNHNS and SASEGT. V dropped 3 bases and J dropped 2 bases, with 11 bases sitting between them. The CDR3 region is CASSDATGAYNEQFF. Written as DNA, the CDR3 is TGTGCCAGCAGTGACGCTACCGGGGCCTACAATGAGCAGTTCTTC.

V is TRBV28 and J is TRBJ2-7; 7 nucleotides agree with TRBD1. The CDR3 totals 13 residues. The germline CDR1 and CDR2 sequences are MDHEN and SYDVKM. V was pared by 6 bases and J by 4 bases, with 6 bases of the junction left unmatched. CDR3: CASSTGTEYEQYF. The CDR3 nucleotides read TGTGCCAGCAGCACCGGGACAGAGTACGAGCAGTACTTC.

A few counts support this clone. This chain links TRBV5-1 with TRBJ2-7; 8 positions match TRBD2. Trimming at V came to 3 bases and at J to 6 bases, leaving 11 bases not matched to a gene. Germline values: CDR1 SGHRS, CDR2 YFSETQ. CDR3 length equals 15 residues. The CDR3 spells CASSSGTRSMGEQYF. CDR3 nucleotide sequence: TGCGCCAGCAGCTCAGGGACTAGGTCGATGGGCGAGCAGTACTTC.

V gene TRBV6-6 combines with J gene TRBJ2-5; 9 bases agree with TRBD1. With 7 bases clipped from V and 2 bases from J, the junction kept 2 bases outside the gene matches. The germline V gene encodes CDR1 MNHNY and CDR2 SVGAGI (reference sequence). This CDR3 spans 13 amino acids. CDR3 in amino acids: CASIGQGQETQYF. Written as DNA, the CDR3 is TGTGCCAGCATTGGACAGGGGCAAGAGACCCAGTACTTC.

CDR3 region: CASSFGTRANNEQFF. The CDR3 nucleotides read TGCGCCAGCAGCTTTGGGACTAGGGCGAACAATGAGCAGTTCTTC. The V gene is TRBV5-1, the J gene TRBJ2-1; 8 nucleotides agree with TRBD2. Germline V lookup: CDR1 SGHRS, CDR2 YFSETQ. Trimming at V came to 2 bases and at J to 5 bases, leaving 6 bases not matched to a gene. The CDR3 is 15 amino acids.

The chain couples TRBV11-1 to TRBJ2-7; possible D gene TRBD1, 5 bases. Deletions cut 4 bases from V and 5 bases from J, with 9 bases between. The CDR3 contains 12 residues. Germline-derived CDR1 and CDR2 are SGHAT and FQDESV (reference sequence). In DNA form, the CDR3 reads TGTGCCAGCAGCTACAGGTGGAACGAGCAGTACTTC. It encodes CASSYRWNEQYF. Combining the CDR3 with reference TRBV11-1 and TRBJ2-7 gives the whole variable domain EAEVAQSPRYKITEKSQAVAFWCDPISGHATLYWYRQILGQGPELLVQFQDESVVDDSQLPKDRFSAERLKGVDSTLKIQPAELGDSAMYLCASSYRWNEQYFGPGTRLTVT.

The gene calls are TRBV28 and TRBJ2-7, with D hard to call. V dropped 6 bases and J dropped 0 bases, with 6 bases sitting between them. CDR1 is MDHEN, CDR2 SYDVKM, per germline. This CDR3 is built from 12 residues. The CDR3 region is CASSSSSYEQYF. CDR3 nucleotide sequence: TGTGCCAGCAGCTCCAGCTCCTACGAGCAGTACTTC.

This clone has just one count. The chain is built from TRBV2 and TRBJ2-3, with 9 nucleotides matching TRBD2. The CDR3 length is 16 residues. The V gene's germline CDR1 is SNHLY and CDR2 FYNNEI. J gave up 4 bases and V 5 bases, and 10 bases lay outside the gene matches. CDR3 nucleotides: TGTGCCAGCAGTCCGGTACTAGCGGGTTTCGCAGATACGCAGTATTTT. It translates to CASSPVLAGFADTQYF.

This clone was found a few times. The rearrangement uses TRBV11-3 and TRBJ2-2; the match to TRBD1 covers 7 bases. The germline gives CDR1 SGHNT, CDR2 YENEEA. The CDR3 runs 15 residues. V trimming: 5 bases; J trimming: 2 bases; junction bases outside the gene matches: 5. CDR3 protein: CASSPQGRNTGELFF. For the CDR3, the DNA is TGTGCCAGCAGCCCACAGGGGCGAAACACCGGGGAGCTGTTTTTT.

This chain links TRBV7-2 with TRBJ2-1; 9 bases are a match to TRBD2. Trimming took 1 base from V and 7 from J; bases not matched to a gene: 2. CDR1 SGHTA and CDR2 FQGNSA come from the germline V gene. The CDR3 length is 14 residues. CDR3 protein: CASSLDGLANEQFF. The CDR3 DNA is TGTGCCAGCAGCTTAGATGGACTAGCGAATGAGCAGTTCTTC.

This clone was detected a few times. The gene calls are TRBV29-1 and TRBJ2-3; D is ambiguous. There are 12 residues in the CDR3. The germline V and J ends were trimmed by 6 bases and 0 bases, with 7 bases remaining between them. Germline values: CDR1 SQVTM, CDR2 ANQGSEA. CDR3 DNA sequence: TGCAGCGTGTCGGAGAGCACAGATACGCAGTATTTT. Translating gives CSVSESTDTQYF.

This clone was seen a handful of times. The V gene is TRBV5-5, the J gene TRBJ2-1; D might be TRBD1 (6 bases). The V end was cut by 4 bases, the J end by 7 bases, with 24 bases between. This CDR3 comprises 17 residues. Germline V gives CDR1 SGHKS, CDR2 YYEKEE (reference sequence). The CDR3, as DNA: TGTGCCAGCAGCCGGGCATTAGGGGGTGGTGTCATTAATGAGCAGTTCTTC. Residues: CASSRALGGGVINEQFF. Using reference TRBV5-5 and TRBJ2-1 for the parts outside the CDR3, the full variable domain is DAGVTQSPTHLIKTRGQQVTLRCSPISGHKSVSWYQQVLGQGPQFIFQYYEKEERGRGNFPDRFSARQFPNYSSELNVNALLLGDSALYLCASSRALGGGVINEQFFGPGTRLTVL.

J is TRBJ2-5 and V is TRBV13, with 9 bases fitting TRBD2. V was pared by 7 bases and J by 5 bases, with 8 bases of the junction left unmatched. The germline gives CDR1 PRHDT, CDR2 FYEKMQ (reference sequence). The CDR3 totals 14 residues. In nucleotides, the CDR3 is TGTGCCAGCACCGCCAGGGCGGGAGGGGAGACCCAGTACTTC. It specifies CASTARAGGETQYF.

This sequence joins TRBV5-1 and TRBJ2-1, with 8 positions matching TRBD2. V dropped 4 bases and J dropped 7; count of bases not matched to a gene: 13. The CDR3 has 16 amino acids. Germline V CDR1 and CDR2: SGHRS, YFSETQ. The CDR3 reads CASSPGGGDLYNEQFF. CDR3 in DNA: TGCGCCAGCAGCCCGGGAGGGGGAGACTTGTATAATGAGCAGTTCTTC.

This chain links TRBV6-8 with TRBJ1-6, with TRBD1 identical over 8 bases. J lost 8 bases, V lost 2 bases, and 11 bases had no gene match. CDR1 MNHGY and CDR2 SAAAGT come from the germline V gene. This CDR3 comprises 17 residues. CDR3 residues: CASSYPGRGLSDSPLHF. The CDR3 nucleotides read TGTGCCAGCAGTTACCCTGGCAGGGGGCTATCGGATTCACCCCTCCACTTT.